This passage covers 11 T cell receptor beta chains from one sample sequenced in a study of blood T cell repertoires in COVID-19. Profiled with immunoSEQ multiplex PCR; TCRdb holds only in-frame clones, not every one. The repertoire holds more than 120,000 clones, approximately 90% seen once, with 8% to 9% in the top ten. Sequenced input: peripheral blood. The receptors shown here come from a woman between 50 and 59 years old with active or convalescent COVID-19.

The CDR3 spells CASVMGAGLSYEQYF. The CDR3 DNA sequence: TGTGCCAGCGTCATGGGGGCAGGACTTTCCTACGAGCAGTACTTC. The rearrangement uses TRBV28 and TRBJ2-7; weak D call: TRBD1 (6 bases). V was cut by 8 bases and J by 1 base, with 18 bases left in between. The CDR3 consists of 15 residues. The germline V gene encodes CDR1 MDHEN and CDR2 SYDVKM. The full variable domain, rest sourced from reference TRBV28 and TRBJ2-7, is DVKVTQSSRYLVKRTGEKVFLECVQDMDHENMFWYRQDPGLGLRLIYFSYDVKMKEKGDIPEGYSVSREKKERFSLILESASTNQTSMYLCASVMGAGLSYEQYFGPGTRLTVT.

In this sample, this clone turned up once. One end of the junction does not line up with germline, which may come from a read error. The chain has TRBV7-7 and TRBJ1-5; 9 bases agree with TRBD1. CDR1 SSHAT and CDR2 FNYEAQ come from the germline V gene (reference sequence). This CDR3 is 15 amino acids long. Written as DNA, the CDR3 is TGTGCTAGCAGCTTAGGACAGGGGAGGCGTCAGCCCCAGCATTTT. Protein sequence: CASSLGQGRRQPQHF.

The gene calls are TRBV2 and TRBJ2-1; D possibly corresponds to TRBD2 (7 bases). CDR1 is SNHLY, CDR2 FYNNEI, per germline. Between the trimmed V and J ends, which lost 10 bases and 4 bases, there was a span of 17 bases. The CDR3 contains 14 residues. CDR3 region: CAIQGGAVYNEQFF. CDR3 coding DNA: TGTGCCATCCAAGGGGGGGCCGTGTACAATGAGCAGTTCTTC.

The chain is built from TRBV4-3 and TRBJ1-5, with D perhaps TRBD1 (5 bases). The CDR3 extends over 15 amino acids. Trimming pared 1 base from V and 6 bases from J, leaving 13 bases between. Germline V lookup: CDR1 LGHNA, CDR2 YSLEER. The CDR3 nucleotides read TGCGCCAGCAGCCAAGGTATAGGGGCAGGTCAGCCCCAGCATTTT. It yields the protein CASSQGIGAGQPQHF.

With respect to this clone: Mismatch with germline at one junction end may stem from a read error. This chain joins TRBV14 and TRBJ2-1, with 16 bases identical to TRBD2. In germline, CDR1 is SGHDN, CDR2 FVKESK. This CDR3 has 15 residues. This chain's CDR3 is CASRGLAGGPDSKIF. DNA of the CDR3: TGTGCCAGCAGGGGACTAGCGGGAGGGCCGGACTCTAAGATCTTC.

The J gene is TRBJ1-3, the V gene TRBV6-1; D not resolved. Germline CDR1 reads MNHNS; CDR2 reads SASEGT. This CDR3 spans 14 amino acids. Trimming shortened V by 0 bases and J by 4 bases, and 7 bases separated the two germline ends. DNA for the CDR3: TGTGCCAGCAGTGAAGCGTTCTCCGGAAACACCATATATTTT. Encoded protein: CASSEAFSGNTIYF.

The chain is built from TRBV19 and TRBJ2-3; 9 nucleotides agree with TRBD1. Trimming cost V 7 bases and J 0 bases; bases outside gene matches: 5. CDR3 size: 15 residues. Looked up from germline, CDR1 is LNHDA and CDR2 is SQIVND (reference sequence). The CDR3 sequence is CASTPDRGSTDTQYF. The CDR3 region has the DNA TGTGCCAGTACTCCGGACAGGGGAAGCACAGATACGCAGTATTTT.

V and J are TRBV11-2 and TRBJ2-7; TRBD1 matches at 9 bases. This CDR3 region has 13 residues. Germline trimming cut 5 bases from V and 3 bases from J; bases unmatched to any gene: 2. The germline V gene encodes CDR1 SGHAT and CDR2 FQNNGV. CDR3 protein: CASSMGQGYEQYF. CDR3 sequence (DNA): TGTGCCAGCAGCATGGGACAGGGCTACGAGCAGTACTTC.

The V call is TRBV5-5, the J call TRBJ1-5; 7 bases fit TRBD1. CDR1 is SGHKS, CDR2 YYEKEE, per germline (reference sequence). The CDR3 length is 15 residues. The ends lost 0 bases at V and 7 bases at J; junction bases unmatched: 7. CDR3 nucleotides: TGTGCCAGCAGCTTGGGCCCTACAGGGGACCAGCCCCAGCATTTT. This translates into CASSLGPTGDQPQHF. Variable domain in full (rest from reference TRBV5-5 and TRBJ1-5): DAGVTQSPTHLIKTRGQQVTLRCSPISGHKSVSWYQQVLGQGPQFIFQYYEKEERGRGNFPDRFSARQFPNYSSELNVNALLLGDSALYLCASSLGPTGDQPQHFGDGTRLSIL.

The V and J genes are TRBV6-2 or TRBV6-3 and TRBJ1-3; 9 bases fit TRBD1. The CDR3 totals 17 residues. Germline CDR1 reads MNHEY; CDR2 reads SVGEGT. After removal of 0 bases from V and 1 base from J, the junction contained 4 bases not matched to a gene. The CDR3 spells CASSYSGTGYSGNTIYF. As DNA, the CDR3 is TGTGCCAGCAGTTACTCCGGGACAGGGTATTCTGGAAACACCATATATTTT.

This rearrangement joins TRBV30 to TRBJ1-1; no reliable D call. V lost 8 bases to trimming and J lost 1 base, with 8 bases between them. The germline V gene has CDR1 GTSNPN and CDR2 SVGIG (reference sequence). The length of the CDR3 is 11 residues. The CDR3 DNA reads TGTGCCGGTACAGCGAACACTGAAGCTTTCTTT. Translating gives CAGTANTEAFF.